This T cell receptor (beta chain) was obtained from a study of cytomegalovirus exposure and HLA in healthy donors. Overall study findings and caveats: In a later analysis, donors in an Asian-associated ancestry cluster reportedly had fewer N-insertions in productive TCRs than the cohort mean. Reportedly, TCR beta sequences accurately predicted HLA-A and HLA-B alleles in most subjects. Presence/absence results assume similar sequencing depth per donor, which may not hold.

About this clone: Its cognate antigen is unknown.

CDR3 length: 14 residues. CDR1 is ENHRY, CDR2 SYGVKD, per germline. V shed 4 bases, J shed 1 base, and the junction held 2 bases outside the gene matches. Primers: 60 Vbeta forward and 13 Jbeta reverse. TCRdb's table, derived via immunoSEQ multiplex PCR, lists solely in-frame clones and lacks some. The repertoire includes 100,000 to 150,000 clones, around 80% of them detected once, and around 0.99% sits in the top ten. Source material: PBMCs. The chain uses TRBV10-3 and TRBJ2-7; 9 bases match TRBD1. The sequence came from a woman in her twenties or thirties in good health and CMV-seronegative. CDR3 loop: CAISGDRVSYEQYF. The CDR3 coding sequence is TGTGCCATCAGTGGGGACAGGGTATCCTACGAGCAGTACTTC.